This section outlines one T cell receptor (beta chain) sequence together with its context. This entry belongs to a study of blood T cell repertoires in COVID-19. Study in general: Sites across the United States, Italy and Spain contributed samples from acute and convalescent COVID-19. The cDNA or gDNA used as material had been derived from T cells, B-cell-depleted T cells, or PBMCs.

Donors were grouped by their self-reported clinical history. Germline V lookup: CDR1 SGHAT, CDR2 FQNNGV. The CDR3 totals 14 residues. The J segment lost 6 bases and the V segment lost 5 bases, leaving 7 bases of the junction unmatched. Sequenced by immunoSEQ multiplex PCR; TCRdb stores in-frame clones only, minus some. The table includes a few hundred thousand clones, 88% detected once. The clonotype originates from a woman in her twenties or thirties who had recovered from COVID-19. The sample comprised PBMCs or T cells enriched from blood (not recorded which). V is TRBV11-2 and J is TRBJ2-7; 10 bases are a match to TRBD2. CDR3 DNA sequence: TGTGCCAGCAGCCACACTAGCGGGATAAGCGAGCAGTACTTC. Translating gives CASSHTSGISEQYF.